The table lists the clone carrying this T cell receptor (beta chain) with many counts. Its antigen is not identified. Before thyroid surgery, none of the patients had received any treatment. Original processing methods: Building a distant-metastasis classifier for papillary thyroid cancer drew on CDR3 differences across clinicopathological groups. TCRdb re-called clones via MiXCR from the PCR reads. Clone size and V and J calls follow TCRdb, not the original study. The sample includes approximately 15,000 clones, roughly 19% of them seen just once. This specimen belongs to a study of metastatic and nonmetastatic thyroid tumors. Across the study: Across blood and tumor or nodule tissue, repertoires from malignant and benign thyroid patients were compared with one another.

Findings and limits, study-wide: Significantly greater TCR beta diversity was reportedly found in malignant thyroid tumors than in benign nodules (in blood and tumor).

Source material: blood. The sequence came from a female donor with papillary thyroid cancer or a benign thyroid nodule (not recorded which). Some clones in this sample may be carry-over from other donors' samples.

Here the CDR3 DNA reads TGTGCCAGCAGCCCGGCAGCGGGAGGCCCCCCCTACGAGCAGTACTTC. This translates into CASSPAAGGPPYEQYF. The chain combines TRBV14 with TRBJ2-7; 9 bases are shared with TRBD2. Germline CDR1 reads SGHDN; CDR2 reads FVKESK. There are 16 residues in the CDR3. Trimming cost V 4 bases and J 2 bases; bases outside gene matches: 9.